This T cell receptor (beta chain) derives from a study of blood T cell repertoires in COVID-19. Study-level background: The origin of the acute and convalescent COVID-19 samples was the United States, Italy and Spain.

The CDR3 is 17 amino acids. As handled by the study authors: From reference gene primer amplification, estimates of nucleated cell counts were derived. Clones were sequenced by immunoSEQ multiplex PCR, and TCRdb holds only the in-frame ones, with some missing. V and J calls and clone size follow that table, whereas D and trimming were derived from the DNA. Of several thousand clones detected, roughly nine tenths appear once; the ten largest clones hold roughly 6%. Sequencing used peripheral blood. The TCR was taken from a man between 60 and 75 years old with acute or convalescent COVID-19. The J gene is TRBJ2-7, the V gene TRBV12-2; the D call in the table, TRBD2, was not verified against the DNA. TRBV12-2 is deemed a pseudogene. The CDR3 here is CASRFRCSGRFCYEQYF. The CDR3 DNA follows: TGTGCAAGTCGCTTCAGGTGTAGCGGGAGGTTCTGCTACGAGCAGTACTTC.